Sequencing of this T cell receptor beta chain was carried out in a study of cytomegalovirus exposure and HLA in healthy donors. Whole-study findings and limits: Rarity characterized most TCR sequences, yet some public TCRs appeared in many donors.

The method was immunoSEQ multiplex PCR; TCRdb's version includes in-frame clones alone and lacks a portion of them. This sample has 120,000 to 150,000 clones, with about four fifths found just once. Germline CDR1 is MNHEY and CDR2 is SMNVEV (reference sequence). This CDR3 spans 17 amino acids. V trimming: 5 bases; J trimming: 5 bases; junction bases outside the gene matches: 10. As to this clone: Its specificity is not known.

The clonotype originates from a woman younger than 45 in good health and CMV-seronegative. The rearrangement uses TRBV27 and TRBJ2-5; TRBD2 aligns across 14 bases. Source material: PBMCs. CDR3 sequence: CASSAGLAGGRGETQYF. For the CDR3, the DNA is TGTGCCAGCAGTGCCGGACTAGCGGGGGGTCGTGGGGAGACCCAGTACTTC.